The present TCR beta chain was sequenced within a study of post-analysis software for immune sequencing data. Study-wide results and caveats: About 5 TRBV segments occurring more often in patients than controls included TRBV5-6, TRBV5-1 and TRBV20-1.

Every TCR beta cDNA library bore unique molecular identifiers. TCRdb re-derived calls from the PCR reads in MiXCR, one entry per CDR3 protein. The sample lists 400,000 to 500,000 distinct CDR3 sequences; approximately 37% were seen once. Regarding this clonotype: As yet, its antigen is unknown.

The CDR3 loop spans 15 amino acids. The V and J ends lost 4 bases and 1 base, in that order; junction bases with no gene match: 3. The TCR was taken from a girl aged 2 to 9 with multiple sclerosis. The chain is built from TRBV12-3 or TRBV12-4 and TRBJ2-3; 9 nucleotides line up with TRBD1. The sample taken for sequencing was blood. In DNA, the CDR3 is TGTGCCAGCAGTTCTCGGACAGGGGGCACAGATACGCAGTATTTT. As protein: CASSSRTGGTDTQYF.